A selection of T cell receptor beta chains follows, all from one sample in a study of OX40 agonist ivuxolimab in advanced cancers. The assay was immunoSEQ multiplex PCR, and TCRdb's table has in-frame clones only and misses some. Of over 60,000 clones detected, 85% appear once; the ten largest clones hold less than 0.75%. Specimen: CD4+ or CD8+ T cells sorted from blood, collected in a trial of the OX40 agonist ivuxolimab. All receptors come from an adult with an advanced solid tumor such as melanoma, head and neck, liver or kidney cancer. Both conserved end residues are part of each CDR3. The D gene is left open where the match is weak. Only part of the rows carry a size: once, few, many, or a class if the clone is expanded.

J gene: TRBJ1-5
V gene: TRBV29-1
D gene: -
clone size: -
CDR3 protein: CSVRQADNQPQHF
CDR3 DNA: TGCAGCGTTCGACAGGCGGACAATCAGCCCCAGCATTTT

J gene: TRBJ2-2
V gene: TRBV4-3
D gene: -
clone size: -
CDR3 protein: CASSQESYPGELFF
CDR3 DNA: TGCGCCAGCAGCCAAGAGTCGTACCCCGGGGAGCTGTTTTTT

J gene: TRBJ2-5
V gene: TRBV4-3
D gene: -
clone size: -
CDR3 protein: CASSQSYRAPQETQYF
CDR3 DNA: TGCGCCAGCAGCCAAAGTTACCGGGCCCCACAAGAGACCCAGTACTTC

J gene: TRBJ2-1
V gene: TRBV5-1
D gene: -
clone size: -
CDR3 protein: CASSPPGGWNEQFF
CDR3 DNA: TGCGCCAGCAGCCCCCCTGGAGGGTGGAATGAGCAGTTCTTC

J gene: TRBJ1-2
V gene: TRBV5-6
D gene: -
clone size: -
CDR3 protein: CASSTRGGTLYGYTF
CDR3 DNA: TGTGCCAGCAGCACCAGGGGCGGGACACTCTATGGCTACACCTTC

J gene: TRBJ2-5
V gene: TRBV4-3
D gene: TRBD2
clone size: -
CDR3 protein: CASSQDLFGGGAQYF
CDR3 DNA: TGCGCCAGCAGCCAAGATCTATTCGGGGGGGGCGCCCAGTACTTC

J gene: TRBJ2-1
V gene: TRBV2
D gene: -
clone size: -
CDR3 protein: CASKERVGGNNEQFF
CDR3 DNA: TGTGCCAGTAAAGAAAGGGTAGGGGGGAACAATGAGCAGTTCTTC

J gene: TRBJ1-2
V gene: TRBV27
D gene: -
clone size: -
CDR3 protein: CASSPLDSSRGYTF
CDR3 DNA: TGTGCCAGCAGTCCCTTGGACTCGTCGAGGGGCTACACCTTC

J gene: TRBJ2-1
V gene: TRBV27
D gene: TRBD1
clone size: -
CDR3 protein: CASSGEPGQGFWSSYNEQFF
CDR3 DNA: TGTGCCAGCAGTGGAGAACCGGGACAGGGTTTCTGGAGCTCCTACAATGAGCAGTTCTTC

J gene: TRBJ1-2
V gene: TRBV7-9
D gene: -
clone size: -
CDR3 protein: CASTRHGYTF
CDR3 DNA: TGTGCCAGCACGAGGCATGGCTACACCTTC

J gene: TRBJ2-5
V gene: TRBV7-6
D gene: -
clone size: -
CDR3 protein: CASTPDGFGETQYF
CDR3 DNA: TGTGCCAGCACCCCCGACGGGTTCGGAGAGACCCAGTACTTC

J gene: TRBJ1-1
V gene: TRBV6-5
D gene: -
clone size: -
CDR3 protein: CASTAEARREAFF
CDR3 DNA: TGTGCCAGCACCGCCGAGGCCCGGCGTGAAGCTTTCTTT

J gene: TRBJ2-7
V gene: TRBV4-2
D gene: TRBD1
clone size: -
CDR3 protein: CASSQGLDRGYEQYF
CDR3 DNA: TGTGCCAGCAGCCAGGGCCTGGACAGGGGTTACGAGCAGTACTTC

J gene: TRBJ1-2
V gene: TRBV5-4
D gene: -
clone size: -
CDR3 protein: CASSRLVGGGDYGYTF
CDR3 DNA: TGTGCCAGCAGCCGTCTAGTGGGAGGGGGAGATTATGGCTACACCTTC

J gene: TRBJ1-2
V gene: TRBV30
D gene: -
clone size: once
CDR3 protein: CAWSVYGIAQNYGYTF
CDR3 DNA: TGTGCCTGGAGTGTATACGGGATAGCCCAGAACTATGGCTACACCTTC

J gene: TRBJ1-1
V gene: TRBV11-1
D gene: -
clone size: -
CDR3 protein: CASSPGGIDTEAFF
CDR3 DNA: TGTGCCAGCAGCCCCGGGGGTATAGACACTGAAGCTTTCTTT

J gene: TRBJ2-1
V gene: TRBV9
D gene: TRBD2
clone size: -
CDR3 protein: CASSRAGTTYNEQFF
CDR3 DNA: TGTGCCAGCAGCCGCGCCGGGACTACTTACAATGAGCAGTTCTTC

J gene: TRBJ2-2
V gene: TRBV5-1
D gene: -
clone size: -
CDR3 protein: CASSPFTADTGELFF
CDR3 DNA: TGCGCCAGCAGCCCGTTTACCGCGGACACCGGGGAGCTGTTTTTT

J gene: TRBJ1-3
V gene: TRBV5-4
D gene: -
clone size: -
CDR3 protein: CASSFFGTGGNTIYF
CDR3 DNA: TGTGCCAGCAGCTTTTTTGGGACCGGGGGAAACACCATATATTTT

J gene: TRBJ1-2
V gene: TRBV4-3
D gene: TRBD1
clone size: -
CDR3 protein: CASSQTGNYGYTF
CDR3 DNA: TGCGCCAGCAGCCAGACAGGGAACTATGGCTACACCTTC

J gene: TRBJ2-2
V gene: TRBV2
D gene: -
clone size: once
CDR3 protein: CASSEQGSNTGELFF
CDR3 DNA: TGTGCCAGCAGTGAACAGGGTTCGAACACCGGGGAGCTGTTTTTT

J gene: TRBJ1-2
V gene: TRBV7-9
D gene: TRBD1
clone size: -
CDR3 protein: CASSRDRGPFYGYTF
CDR3 DNA: TGTGCCAGCAGCAGAGACAGGGGGCCTTTCTATGGCTACACCTTC

J gene: TRBJ2-1
V gene: TRBV10-3
D gene: -
clone size: -
CDR3 protein: CAIRAGTETYNEQFF
CDR3 DNA: TGTGCCATCAGGGCCGGGACGGAGACCTACAATGAGCAGTTCTTC

J gene: TRBJ2-5
V gene: TRBV11-1
D gene: TRBD1
clone size: -
CDR3 protein: CASSLADRGQETQYF
CDR3 DNA: TGTGCCAGCAGCTTAGCAGACAGGGGCCAAGAGACCCAGTACTTC

J gene: TRBJ1-5
V gene: TRBV30
D gene: TRBD1
clone size: -
CDR3 protein: CAWTGQGANQPQHF
CDR3 DNA: TGTGCCTGGACGGGACAGGGGGCGAACCAGCCCCAGCATTTT

J gene: TRBJ1-2
V gene: TRBV2
D gene: -
clone size: -
CDR3 protein: CASNKGGQSHYGYTF
CDR3 DNA: TGTGCCAGCAATAAGGGAGGACAGAGTCACTATGGCTACACCTTC

J gene: TRBJ2-2
V gene: TRBV19
D gene: -
clone size: -
CDR3 protein: CASRGGGVRATGELFF
CDR3 DNA: TGTGCCAGTAGAGGGGGAGGAGTGAGGGCCACCGGGGAGCTGTTTTTT

J gene: TRBJ2-1
V gene: TRBV2
D gene: -
clone size: -
CDR3 protein: CATQPDSHRGEQFF
CDR3 DNA: TGTGCCACACAGCCGGACTCCCATCGGGGTGAGCAGTTCTTC

J gene: TRBJ2-3
V gene: TRBV5-1
D gene: TRBD2
clone size: -
CDR3 protein: CASSSGGSVDTQYF
CDR3 DNA: TGCGCCAGTTCTAGCGGGGGTTCGGTAGATACGCAGTATTTT